This T cell receptor beta chain is drawn from a study of metastatic and nonmetastatic thyroid tumors. In the study overall: The authors compared repertoires across blood and tumor or nodule tissue from malignant and benign thyroid patients.

Study results and limitations: Significantly higher TCR beta diversity was reportedly seen in malignant thyroid tumors than benign nodules, in blood and tumor.

Authors' processing steps: In papillary thyroid cancer, a distant-metastasis classifier was built using CDR3 differences across clinicopathological groups. With MiXCR, TCRdb called clones anew from the PCR reads. The V and J calls and clone size come from TCRdb's table, not from the authors' own analysis. The table records about 35,000 clones, 33% of them present only once. The CDR3 covers 12 residues. The trim removed 6 bases at V and 8 bases at J, leaving 4 bases unmatched. Germline CDR1 MNHNS, CDR2 SASEGT. Among the patients, none had received any treatment before thyroid surgery. Note on this clone: Its antigen is still unknown.

The rearrangement links TRBV6-1 to TRBJ2-1; TRBD2 aligns across 7 bases. Sequenced: tumor tissue. The origin of this receptor is a female donor with papillary thyroid cancer or a benign thyroid nodule (not recorded which). Some clones in this sample may be carry-over from other donors' samples. The CDR3 sequence: CASRLGLDEQFF. The CDR3 DNA is TGTGCCAGCAGGCTAGGACTAGATGAGCAGTTCTTC.